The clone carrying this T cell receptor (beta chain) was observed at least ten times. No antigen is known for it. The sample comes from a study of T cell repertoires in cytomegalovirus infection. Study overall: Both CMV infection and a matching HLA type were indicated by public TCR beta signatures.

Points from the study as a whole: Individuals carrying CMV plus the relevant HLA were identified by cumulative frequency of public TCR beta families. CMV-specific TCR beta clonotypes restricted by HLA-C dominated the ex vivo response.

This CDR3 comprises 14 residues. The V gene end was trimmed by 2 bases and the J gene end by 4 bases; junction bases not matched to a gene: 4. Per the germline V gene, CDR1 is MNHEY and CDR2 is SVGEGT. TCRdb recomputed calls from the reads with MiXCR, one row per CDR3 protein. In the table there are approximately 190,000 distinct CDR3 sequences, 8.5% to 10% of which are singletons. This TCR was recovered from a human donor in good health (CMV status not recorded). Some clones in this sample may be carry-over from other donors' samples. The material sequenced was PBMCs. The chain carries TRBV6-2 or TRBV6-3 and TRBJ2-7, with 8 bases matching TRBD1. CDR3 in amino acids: CASSYQDREYEQYF. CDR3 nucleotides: TGTGCCAGCAGTTACCAGGACAGGGAGTACGAGCAGTACTTC.